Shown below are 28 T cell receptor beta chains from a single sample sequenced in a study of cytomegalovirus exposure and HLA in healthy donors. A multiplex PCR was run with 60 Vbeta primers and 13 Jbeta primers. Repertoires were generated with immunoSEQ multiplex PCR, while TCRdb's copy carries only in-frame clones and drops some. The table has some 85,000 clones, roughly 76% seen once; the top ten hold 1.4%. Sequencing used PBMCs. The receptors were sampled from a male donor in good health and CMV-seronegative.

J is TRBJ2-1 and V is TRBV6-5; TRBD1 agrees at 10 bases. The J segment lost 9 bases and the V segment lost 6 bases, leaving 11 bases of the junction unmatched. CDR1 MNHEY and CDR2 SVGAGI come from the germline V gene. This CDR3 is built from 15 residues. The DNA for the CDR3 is TGTGCCAGCAGCCGGACCGGGACAGGGGAGGGTGAGCAGTTCTTC. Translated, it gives CASSRTGTGEGEQFF.

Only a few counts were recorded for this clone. The CDR3 reads CASSLGAGRGPFYEQYF. The CDR3 DNA follows: TGTGCCAGCAGCTTAGGGGCAGGCAGGGGACCATTCTACGAGCAGTACTTC. This rearrangement joins TRBV7-2 to TRBJ2-7, with a tentative D call TRBD1 (6 bases). V lost 1 base to trimming and J lost 3 bases, with 19 bases between them. Germline assignment: CDR1 SGHTA and CDR2 FQGNSA. The CDR3 length is 17 residues.

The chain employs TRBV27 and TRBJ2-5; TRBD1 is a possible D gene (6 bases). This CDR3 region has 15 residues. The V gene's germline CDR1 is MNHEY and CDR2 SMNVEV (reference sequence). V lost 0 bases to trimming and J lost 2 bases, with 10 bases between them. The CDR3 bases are TGTGCCAGCAGTTTATCCAGGGGCAGGCAAGAGACCCAGTACTTC. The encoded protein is CASSLSRGRQETQYF.

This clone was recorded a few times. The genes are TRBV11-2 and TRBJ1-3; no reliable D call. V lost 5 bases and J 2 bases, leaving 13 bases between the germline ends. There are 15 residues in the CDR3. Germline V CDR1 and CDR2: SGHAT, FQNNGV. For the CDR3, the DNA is TGTGCCAGCAGCCCAGTCCGTGGTGCTGGAAACACCATATATTTT. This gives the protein CASSPVRGAGNTIYF.

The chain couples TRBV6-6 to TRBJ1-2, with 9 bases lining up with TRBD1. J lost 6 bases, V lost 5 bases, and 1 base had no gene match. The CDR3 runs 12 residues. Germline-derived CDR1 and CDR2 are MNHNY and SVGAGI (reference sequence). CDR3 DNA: TGTGCCAGCAGTCGACAGGGGGATGGCTACACCTTC. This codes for CASSRQGDGYTF.

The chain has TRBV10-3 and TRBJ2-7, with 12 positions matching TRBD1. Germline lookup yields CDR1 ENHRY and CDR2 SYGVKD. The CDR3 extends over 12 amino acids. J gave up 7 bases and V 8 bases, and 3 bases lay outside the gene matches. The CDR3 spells CAIGTGGREQYF. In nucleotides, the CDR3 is TGTGCCATCGGGACAGGGGGCAGGGAGCAGTACTTC.

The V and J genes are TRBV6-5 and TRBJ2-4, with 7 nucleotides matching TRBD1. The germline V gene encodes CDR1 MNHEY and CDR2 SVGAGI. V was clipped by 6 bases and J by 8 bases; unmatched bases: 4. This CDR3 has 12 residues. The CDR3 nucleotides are TGTGCCAGCAGATCGACAGGGTACATTCAGTACTTC. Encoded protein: CASRSTGYIQYF.

Here the CDR3 reads CAWDRGQGTEAFF. As DNA, the CDR3 is TGTGCCTGGGACAGGGGGCAGGGAACTGAAGCTTTCTTT. This chain links TRBV30 with TRBJ1-1, with 10 bases that match TRBD1. The ends lost 5 bases at V and 5 bases at J; junction bases unmatched: 5. The CDR3 runs 13 residues. The V gene's germline CDR1 is GTSNPN and CDR2 SVGIG (reference sequence).

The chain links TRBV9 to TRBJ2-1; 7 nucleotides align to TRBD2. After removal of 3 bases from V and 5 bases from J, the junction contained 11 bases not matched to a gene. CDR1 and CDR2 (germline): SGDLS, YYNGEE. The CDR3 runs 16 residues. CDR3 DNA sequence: TGTGCCAGCAGCGCCGGTCCGGGACTACTCAACAATGAGCAGTTCTTC. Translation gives CASSAGPGLLNNEQFF.

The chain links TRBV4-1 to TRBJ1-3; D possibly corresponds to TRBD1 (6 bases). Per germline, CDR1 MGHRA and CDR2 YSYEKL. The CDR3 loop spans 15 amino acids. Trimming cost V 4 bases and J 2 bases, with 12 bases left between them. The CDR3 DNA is TGCGCCAGCAGCCTTCAGGACAGCACTGGAAACACCATATATTTT. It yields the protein CASSLQDSTGNTIYF.

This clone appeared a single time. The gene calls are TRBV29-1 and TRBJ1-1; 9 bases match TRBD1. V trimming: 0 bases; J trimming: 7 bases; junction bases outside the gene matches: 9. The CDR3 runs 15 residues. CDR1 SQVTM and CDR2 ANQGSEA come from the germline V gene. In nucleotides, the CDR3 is TGCAGCGTTGAAGAGGACCTGGGACAGGGAGGTGAAGCTTTCTTT. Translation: CSVEEDLGQGGEAFF.

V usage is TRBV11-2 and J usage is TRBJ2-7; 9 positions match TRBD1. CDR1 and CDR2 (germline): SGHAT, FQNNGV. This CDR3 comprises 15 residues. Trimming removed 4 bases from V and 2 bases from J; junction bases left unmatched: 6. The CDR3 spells CASSYSTGGPYEQYF. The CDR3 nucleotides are TGTGCCAGCAGCTACTCCACAGGGGGCCCCTACGAGCAGTACTTC.

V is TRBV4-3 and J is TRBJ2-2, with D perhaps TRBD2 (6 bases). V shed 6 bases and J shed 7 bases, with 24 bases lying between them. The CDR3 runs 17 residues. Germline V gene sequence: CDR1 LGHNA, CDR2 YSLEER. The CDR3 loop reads CASRPGLGGGDDGELFF. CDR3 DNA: TGCGCCAGCAGGCCGGGGTTGGGGGGAGGAGATGACGGGGAGCTGTTTTTT.

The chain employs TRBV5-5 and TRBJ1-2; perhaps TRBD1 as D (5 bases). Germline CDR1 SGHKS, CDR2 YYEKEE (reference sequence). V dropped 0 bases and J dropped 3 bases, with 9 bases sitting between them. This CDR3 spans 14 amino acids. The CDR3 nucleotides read TGTGCCAGCAGCTTGGAAGGGGTTGACTATGGCTACACCTTC. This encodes CASSLEGVDYGYTF. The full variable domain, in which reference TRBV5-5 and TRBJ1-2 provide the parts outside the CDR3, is DAGVTQSPTHLIKTRGQQVTLRCSPISGHKSVSWYQQVLGQGPQFIFQYYEKEERGRGNFPDRFSARQFPNYSSELNVNALLLGDSALYLCASSLEGVDYGYTFGSGTRLTVV.

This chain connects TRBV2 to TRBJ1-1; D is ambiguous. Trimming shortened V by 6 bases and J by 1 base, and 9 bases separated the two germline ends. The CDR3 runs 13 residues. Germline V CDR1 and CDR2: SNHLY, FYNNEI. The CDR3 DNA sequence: TGTGCCAGCAGGGTAACAAGGAACACTGAAGCTTTCTTT. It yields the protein CASRVTRNTEAFF.

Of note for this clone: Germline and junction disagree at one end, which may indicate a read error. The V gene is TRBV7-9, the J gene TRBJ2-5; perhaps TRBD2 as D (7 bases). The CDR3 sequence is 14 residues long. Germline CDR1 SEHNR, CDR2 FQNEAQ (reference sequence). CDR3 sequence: CSSSFRGGQETQYF. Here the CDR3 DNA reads TGTTCCAGCAGCTTCAGGGGAGGGCAAGAGACCCAGTACTTC.

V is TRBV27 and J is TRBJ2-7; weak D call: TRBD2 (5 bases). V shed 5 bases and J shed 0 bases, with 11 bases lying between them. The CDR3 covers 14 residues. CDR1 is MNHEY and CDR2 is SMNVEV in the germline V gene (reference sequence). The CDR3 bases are TGTGCCAGCAGTCCCGAGGGTTACTCCTACGAGCAGTACTTC. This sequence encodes CASSPEGYSYEQYF.

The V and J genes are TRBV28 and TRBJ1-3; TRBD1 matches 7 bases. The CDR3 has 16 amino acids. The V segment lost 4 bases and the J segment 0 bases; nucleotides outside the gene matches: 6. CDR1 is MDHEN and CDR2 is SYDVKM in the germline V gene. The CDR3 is CASSWDSARSGNTIYF. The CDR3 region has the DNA TGTGCCAGCAGTTGGGACAGCGCCCGCTCTGGAAACACCATATATTTT.

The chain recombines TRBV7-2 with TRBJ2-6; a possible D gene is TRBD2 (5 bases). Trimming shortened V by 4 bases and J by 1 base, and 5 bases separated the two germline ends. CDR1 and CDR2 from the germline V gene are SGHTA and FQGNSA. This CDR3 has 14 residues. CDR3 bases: TGTGCCAGCAGCTCGGGATCTGGGGCCAACGTCCTGACTTTC. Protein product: CASSSGSGANVLTF.

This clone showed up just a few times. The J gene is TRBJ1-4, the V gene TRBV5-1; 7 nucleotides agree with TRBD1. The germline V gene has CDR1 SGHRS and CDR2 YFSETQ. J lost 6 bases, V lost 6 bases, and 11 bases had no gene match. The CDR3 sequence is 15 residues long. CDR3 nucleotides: TGCGCCAGCAAAAATTTAGCAGGGGGTGATGAAAAACTGTTTTTT. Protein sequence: CASKNLAGGDEKLFF.

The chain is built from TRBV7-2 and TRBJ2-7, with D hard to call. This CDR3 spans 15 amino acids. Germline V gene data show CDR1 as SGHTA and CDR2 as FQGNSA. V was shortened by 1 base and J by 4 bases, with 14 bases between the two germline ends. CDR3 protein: CASSLDRLGGYEQYF. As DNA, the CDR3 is TGTGCCAGCAGCTTAGACCGCCTCGGCGGATACGAGCAGTACTTC.

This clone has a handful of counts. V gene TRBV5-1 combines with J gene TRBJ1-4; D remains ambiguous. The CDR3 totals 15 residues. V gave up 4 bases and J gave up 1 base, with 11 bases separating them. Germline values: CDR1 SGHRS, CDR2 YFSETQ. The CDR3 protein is CASSRARGTNEKLFF. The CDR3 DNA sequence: TGCGCCAGCAGCCGGGCACGGGGAACTAATGAAAAACTGTTTTTT. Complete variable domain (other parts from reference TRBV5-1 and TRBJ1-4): KAGVTQTPRYLIKTRGQQVTLSCSPISGHRSVSWYQQTPGQGLQFLFEYFSETQRNKGNFPGRFSGRQFSNSRSEMNVSTLELGDSALYLCASSRARGTNEKLFFGSGTQLSVL.

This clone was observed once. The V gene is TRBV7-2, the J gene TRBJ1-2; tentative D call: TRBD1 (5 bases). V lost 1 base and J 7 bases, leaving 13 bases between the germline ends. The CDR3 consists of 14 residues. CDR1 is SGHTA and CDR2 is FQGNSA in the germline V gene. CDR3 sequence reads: CASSLDQGMGGYTF. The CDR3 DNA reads TGTGCCAGCAGCTTAGATCAGGGAATGGGTGGCTACACCTTC.

The CDR3: CASSLQGSYGYTF. The CDR3 nucleotides are TGTGCCAGCAGCTTACAGGGCTCCTATGGCTACACCTTC. The rearrangement joins TRBV5-6 to TRBJ1-2, with D possibly matching TRBD1 (6 bases). The CDR3 consists of 13 residues. V shed 2 bases and J shed 4 bases, with 9 bases lying between them. CDR1 SGHDT and CDR2 YYEEEE come from the germline V gene.

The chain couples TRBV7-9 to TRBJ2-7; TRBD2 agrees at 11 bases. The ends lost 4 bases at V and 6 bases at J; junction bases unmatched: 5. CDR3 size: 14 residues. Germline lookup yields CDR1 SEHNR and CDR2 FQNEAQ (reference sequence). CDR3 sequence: CASSSGLAVPEQYF. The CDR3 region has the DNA TGTGCCAGCAGCTCGGGACTAGCGGTACCCGAGCAGTACTTC.

This chain's CDR3 is CASSDSDRNTEAFF. The CDR3 nucleotides are TGTGCCAGCAGTGACTCTGACAGAAACACTGAAGCTTTCTTT. The V and J genes are TRBV6-4 and TRBJ1-1, with D tentatively TRBD1 (5 bases). This CDR3 has 14 residues. V was pared by 0 bases and J by 2 bases, with 7 bases between. The germline CDR1 and CDR2 sequences are MRHNA and SNTAGT.

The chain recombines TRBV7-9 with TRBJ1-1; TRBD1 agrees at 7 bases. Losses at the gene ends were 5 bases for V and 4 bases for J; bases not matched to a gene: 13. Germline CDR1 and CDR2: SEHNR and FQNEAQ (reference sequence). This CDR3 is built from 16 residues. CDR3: CASSPRDRSWGTEAFF. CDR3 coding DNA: TGTGCCAGCAGCCCCAGGGACAGAAGTTGGGGCACTGAAGCTTTCTTT. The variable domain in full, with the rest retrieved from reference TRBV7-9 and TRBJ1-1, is DTGVSQNPRHKITKRGQNVTFRCDPISEHNRLYWYRQTLGQGPEFLTYFQNEAQLEKSRLLSDRFSAERPKGSFSTLEIQRTEQGDSAMYLCASSPRDRSWGTEAFFGQGTRLTVV.

As DNA, the CDR3 is TGTGCCAGCAGCCTAAAGACAGGGCGCGTCGGGGCTTTCTTT. This gives the protein CASSLKTGRVGAFF. J is TRBJ1-1 and V is TRBV7-3; TRBD1 matches 7 bases. J gave up 11 bases and V 5 bases, and 14 bases lay outside the gene matches. There are 14 residues in the CDR3. CDR1 and CDR2 from the germline V gene are SGHTA and FQGTGA.